The clone carrying this T cell receptor (beta chain) was seen ten or more times. Its antigen is as yet unknown. Diagnosis of hyperthyroidism was new in patients aged 18 to 65, and its duration was under 2 months. A patient was excluded if there was uncontrolled infection, other autoimmune disease, pregnancy or lactation. This sample is drawn from a study of T cells in Graves' hyperthyroidism and ophthalmopathy. Findings and limits, study-wide: Ophthalmopathy cases were set apart from stable hyperthyroidism by a 13 V-J model.

TCR beta CDR3 regions were amplified from RNA. RT-PCR in the first round (using the HTBI primer set) targeted the TCR CDR3. TCRdb fed the multiplex PCR reads into MiXCR, producing one record per CDR3 protein. The data hold approximately 370,000 distinct CDR3 sequences, with approximately 18% observed a single time. The V end was cut by 3 bases, the J end by 1 base, with 11 bases between. The CDR3 loop spans 15 amino acids. Sequencing was performed on blood. The TCR comes from a woman aged 25 to 45 with Graves' hyperthyroidism that later progressed to Graves' ophthalmopathy. This chain uses TRBV12-3 or TRBV12-4 with TRBJ2-3; maybe TRBD1 (5 bases). CDR3 residues: CASSFQGSRTDTQYF. The CDR3 DNA follows: TGTGCCAGCAGTTTCCAGGGATCTCGCACAGATACGCAGTATTTT.